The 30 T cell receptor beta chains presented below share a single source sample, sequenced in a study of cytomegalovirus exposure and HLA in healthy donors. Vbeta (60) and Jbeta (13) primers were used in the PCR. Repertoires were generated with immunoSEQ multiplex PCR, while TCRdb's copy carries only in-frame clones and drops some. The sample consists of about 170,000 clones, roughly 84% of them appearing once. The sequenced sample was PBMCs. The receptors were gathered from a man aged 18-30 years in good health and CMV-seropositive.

This CDR3 reads CSVGQGRQETQYF. The CDR3 DNA sequence: TGCAGCGTGGGACAGGGGCGACAAGAGACCCAGTACTTC. This rearrangement joins TRBV29-1 to TRBJ2-5, with TRBD1 identical over 10 bases. The V and J ends lost 6 bases and 2 bases, in that order; junction bases with no gene match: 3. CDR1 and CDR2 from the germline V gene are SQVTM and ANQGSEA. The CDR3 loop spans 13 amino acids.

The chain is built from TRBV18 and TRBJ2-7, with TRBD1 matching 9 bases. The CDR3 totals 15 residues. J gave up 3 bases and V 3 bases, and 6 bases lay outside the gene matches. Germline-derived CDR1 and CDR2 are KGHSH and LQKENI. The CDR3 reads CASSPRGQGSYEQYF. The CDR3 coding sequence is TGTGCCAGCTCACCCCGGGGACAGGGAAGCTACGAGCAGTACTTC.

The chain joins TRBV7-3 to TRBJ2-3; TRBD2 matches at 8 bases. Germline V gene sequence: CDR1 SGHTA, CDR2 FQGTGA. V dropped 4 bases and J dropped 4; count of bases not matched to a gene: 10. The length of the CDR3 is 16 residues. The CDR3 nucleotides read TGTGCCAGCAGCTCAGACCGGGGGGGCACTGCAGATACGCAGTATTTT. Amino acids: CASSSDRGGTADTQYF.

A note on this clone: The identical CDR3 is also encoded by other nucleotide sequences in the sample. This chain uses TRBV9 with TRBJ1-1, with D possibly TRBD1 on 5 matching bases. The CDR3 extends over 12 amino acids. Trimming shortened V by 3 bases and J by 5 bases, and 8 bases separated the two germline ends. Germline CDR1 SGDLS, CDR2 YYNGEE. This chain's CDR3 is CASSAGGTEAFF. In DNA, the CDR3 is TGTGCCAGCAGCGCCGGGGGAACTGAAGCTTTCTTT.

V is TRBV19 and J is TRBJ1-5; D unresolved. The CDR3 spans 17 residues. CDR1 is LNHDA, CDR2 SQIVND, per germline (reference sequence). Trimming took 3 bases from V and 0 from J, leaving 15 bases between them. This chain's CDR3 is CASSIPVTVYSNQPQHF. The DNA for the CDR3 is TGTGCCAGTAGTATCCCGGTTACAGTTTATAGCAATCAGCCCCAGCATTTT.

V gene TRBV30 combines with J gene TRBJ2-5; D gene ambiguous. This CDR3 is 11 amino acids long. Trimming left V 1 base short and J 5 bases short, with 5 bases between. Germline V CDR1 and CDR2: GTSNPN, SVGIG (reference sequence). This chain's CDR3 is CAWSDRETQYF. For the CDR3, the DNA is TGTGCCTGGAGTGACCGGGAGACCCAGTACTTC.

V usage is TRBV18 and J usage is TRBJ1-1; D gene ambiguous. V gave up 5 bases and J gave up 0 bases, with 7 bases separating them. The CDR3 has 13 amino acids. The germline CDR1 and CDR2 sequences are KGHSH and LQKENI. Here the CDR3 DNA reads TGTGCCAGCTCAACTAGGATGAACACTGAAGCTTTCTTT. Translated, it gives CASSTRMNTEAFF.

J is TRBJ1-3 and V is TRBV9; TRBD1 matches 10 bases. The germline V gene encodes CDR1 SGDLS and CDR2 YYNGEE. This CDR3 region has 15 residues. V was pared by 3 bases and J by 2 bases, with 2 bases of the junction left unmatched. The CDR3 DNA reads TGTGCCAGCAGCGCTGGGACAGGGGCTGGAAACACCATATATTTT. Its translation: CASSAGTGAGNTIYF.

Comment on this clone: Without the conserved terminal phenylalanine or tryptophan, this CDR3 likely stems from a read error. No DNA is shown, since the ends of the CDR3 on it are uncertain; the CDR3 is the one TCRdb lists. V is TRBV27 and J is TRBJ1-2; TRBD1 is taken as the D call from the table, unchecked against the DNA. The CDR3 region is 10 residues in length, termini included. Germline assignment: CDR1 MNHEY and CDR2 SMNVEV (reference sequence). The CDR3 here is CASLSQGMVV.

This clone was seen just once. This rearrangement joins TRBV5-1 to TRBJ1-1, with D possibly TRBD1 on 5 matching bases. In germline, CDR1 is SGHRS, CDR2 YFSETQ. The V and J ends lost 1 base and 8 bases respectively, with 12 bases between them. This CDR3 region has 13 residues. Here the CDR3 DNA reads TGCGCCAGCAGCTTGCCGACAGATAACGAAGCTTTCTTT. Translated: CASSLPTDNEAFF.

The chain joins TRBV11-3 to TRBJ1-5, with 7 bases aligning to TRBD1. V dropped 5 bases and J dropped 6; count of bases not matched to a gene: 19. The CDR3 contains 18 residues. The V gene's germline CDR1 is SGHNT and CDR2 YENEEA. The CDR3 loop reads CASSRSGTETLPSQPQHF. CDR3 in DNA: TGTGCCAGCAGCCGGTCCGGGACAGAGACCTTACCGTCTCAGCCCCAGCATTTT.

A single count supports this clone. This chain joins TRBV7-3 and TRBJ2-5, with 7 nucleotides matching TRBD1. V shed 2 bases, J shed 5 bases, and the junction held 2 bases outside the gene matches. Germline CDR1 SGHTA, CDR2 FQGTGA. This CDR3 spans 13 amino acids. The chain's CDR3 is CASSLGQVETQYF. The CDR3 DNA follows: TGTGCCAGCAGCTTAGGACAGGTGGAGACCCAGTACTTC.

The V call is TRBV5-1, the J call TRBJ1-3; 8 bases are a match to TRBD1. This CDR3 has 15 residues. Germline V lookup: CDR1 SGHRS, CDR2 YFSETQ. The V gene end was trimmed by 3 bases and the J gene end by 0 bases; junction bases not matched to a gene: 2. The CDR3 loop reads CASSSQGASGNTIYF. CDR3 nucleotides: TGCGCCAGCAGCTCGCAGGGGGCCTCTGGAAACACCATATATTTT. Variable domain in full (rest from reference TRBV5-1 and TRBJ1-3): KAGVTQTPRYLIKTRGQQVTLSCSPISGHRSVSWYQQTPGQGLQFLFEYFSETQRNKGNFPGRFSGRQFSNSRSEMNVSTLELGDSALYLCASSSQGASGNTIYFGEGSWLTVV.

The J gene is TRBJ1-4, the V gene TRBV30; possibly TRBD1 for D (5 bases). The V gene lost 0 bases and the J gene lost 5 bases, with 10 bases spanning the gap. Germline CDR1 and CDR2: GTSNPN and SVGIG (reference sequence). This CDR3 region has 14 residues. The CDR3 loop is CAWSVPGMNEKLFF. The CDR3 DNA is TGTGCCTGGAGTGTACCAGGGATGAATGAAAAACTGTTTTTT.

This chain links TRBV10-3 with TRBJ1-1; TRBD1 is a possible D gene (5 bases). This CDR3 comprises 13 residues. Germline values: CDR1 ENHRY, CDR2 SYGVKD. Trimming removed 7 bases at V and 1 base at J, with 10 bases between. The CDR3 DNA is TGTGCCATCACCAGCGACAGGAACACTGAAGCTTTCTTT. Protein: CAITSDRNTEAFF.

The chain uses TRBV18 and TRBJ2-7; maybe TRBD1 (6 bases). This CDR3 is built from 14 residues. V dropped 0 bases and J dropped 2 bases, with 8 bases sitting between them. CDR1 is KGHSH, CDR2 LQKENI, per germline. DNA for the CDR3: TGTGCCAGCTCACCACCGGACAGTACCTACGAGCAGTACTTC. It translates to CASSPPDSTYEQYF.

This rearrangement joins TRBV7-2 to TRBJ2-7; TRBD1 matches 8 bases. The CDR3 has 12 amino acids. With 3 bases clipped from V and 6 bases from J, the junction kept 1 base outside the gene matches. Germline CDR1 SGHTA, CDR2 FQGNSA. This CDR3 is CASSFDRGEQYF. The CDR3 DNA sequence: TGTGCCAGCAGCTTCGACAGGGGCGAGCAGTACTTC.

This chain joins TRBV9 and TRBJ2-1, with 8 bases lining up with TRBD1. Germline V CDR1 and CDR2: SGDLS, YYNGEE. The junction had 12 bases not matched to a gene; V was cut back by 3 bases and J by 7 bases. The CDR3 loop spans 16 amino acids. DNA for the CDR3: TGTGCCAGCAGCGGAACGACAGGGGCCCCAACAAATGAGCAGTTCTTC. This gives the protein CASSGTTGAPTNEQFF.

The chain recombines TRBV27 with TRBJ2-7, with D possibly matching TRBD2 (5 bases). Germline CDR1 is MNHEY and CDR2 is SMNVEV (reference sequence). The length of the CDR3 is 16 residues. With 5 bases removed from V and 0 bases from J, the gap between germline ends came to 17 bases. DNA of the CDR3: TGTGCCAGCAGTACTACTAGGGCAGCCCACTCCTACGAGCAGTACTTC. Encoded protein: CASSTTRAAHSYEQYF.

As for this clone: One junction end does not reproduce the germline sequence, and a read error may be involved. The DNA for the CDR3 is TGCAGTGCTAGAGTATTCGCAGGGCAAACTTTT. This encodes CSARVFAGQTF. The rearrangement uses TRBV20-1 and TRBJ1-4; D might be TRBD1 (5 bases). This CDR3 region has 11 residues. Germline-derived CDR1 and CDR2 are DFQATT and SNEGSKA (reference sequence).

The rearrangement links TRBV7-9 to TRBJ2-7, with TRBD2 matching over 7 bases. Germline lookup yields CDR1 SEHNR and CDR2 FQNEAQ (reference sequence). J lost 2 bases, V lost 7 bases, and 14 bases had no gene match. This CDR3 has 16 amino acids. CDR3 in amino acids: CASTVASGGDAYEQYF. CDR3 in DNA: TGTGCCAGCACCGTTGCGTCGGGGGGTGACGCCTACGAGCAGTACTTC. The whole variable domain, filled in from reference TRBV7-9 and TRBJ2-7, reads DTGVSQNPRHKITKRGQNVTFRCDPISEHNRLYWYRQTLGQGPEFLTYFQNEAQLEKSRLLSDRFSAERPKGSFSTLEIQRTEQGDSAMYLCASTVASGGDAYEQYFGPGTRLTVT.

The CDR3 is CASSYSFEGLGDEQFF. DNA of the CDR3: TGTGCCAGCAGTTACTCGTTTGAGGGACTAGGGGATGAGCAGTTCTTC. V and J are TRBV6-5 and TRBJ2-1, with TRBD2 matching 8 bases. CDR1 is MNHEY and CDR2 is SVGAGI in the germline V gene. V lost 0 bases, J lost 8 bases, and 9 bases stayed unmatched. This CDR3 is built from 16 residues.

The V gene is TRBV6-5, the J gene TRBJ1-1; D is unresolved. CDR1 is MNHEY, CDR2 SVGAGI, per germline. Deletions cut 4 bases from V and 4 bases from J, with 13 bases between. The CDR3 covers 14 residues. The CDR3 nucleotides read TGTGCCAGCAGTTCCGATAATGCGGGCACTGAAGCTTTCTTT. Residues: CASSSDNAGTEAFF.

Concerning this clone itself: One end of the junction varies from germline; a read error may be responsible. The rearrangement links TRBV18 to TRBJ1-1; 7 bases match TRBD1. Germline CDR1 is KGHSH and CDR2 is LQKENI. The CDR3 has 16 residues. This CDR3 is CASSPPLGTANTETFF. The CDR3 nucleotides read TGTGCCAGCTCACCACCGTTGGGGACAGCAAACACTGAAACTTTCTTT.

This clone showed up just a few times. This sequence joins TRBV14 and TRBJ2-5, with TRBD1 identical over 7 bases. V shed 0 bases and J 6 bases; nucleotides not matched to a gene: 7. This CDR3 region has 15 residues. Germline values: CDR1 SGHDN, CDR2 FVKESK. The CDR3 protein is CASSQDRQGWKTQYF. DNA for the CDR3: TGTGCCAGCAGCCAAGATCGACAGGGATGGAAGACCCAGTACTTC.

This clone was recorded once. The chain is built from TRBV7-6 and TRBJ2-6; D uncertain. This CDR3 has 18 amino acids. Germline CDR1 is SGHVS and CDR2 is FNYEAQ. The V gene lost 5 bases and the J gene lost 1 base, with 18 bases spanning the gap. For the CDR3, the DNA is TGTGCCAGCAGCCTAGGGCCTTTCGTCAATTCTGGGGCCAACGTCCTGACTTTC. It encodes CASSLGPFVNSGANVLTF.

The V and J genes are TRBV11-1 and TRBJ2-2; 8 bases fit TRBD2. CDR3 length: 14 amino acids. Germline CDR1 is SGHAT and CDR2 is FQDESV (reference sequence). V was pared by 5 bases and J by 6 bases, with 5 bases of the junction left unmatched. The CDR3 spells CASSPGGPAGELFF. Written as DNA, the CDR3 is TGTGCCAGCAGCCCGGGGGGGCCCGCCGGGGAGCTGTTTTTT.

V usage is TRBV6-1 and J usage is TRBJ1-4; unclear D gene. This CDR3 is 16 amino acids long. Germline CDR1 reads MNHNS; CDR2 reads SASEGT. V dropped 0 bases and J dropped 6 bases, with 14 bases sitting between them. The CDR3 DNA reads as TGTGCCAGCAGTGAAGCGCTTCAACAGATCCATGAAAAACTGTTTTTT. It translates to CASSEALQQIHEKLFF.

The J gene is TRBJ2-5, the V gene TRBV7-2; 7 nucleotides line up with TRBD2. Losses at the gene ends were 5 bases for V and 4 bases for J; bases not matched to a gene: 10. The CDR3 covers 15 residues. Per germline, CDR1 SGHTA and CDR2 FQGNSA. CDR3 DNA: TGTGCCAGCAGCCGGGCTAGCGGCAGTTCAGAGACCCAGTACTTC. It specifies CASSRASGSSETQYF.

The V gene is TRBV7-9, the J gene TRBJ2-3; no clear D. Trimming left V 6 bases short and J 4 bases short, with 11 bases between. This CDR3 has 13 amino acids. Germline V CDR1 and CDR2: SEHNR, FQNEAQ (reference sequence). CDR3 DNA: TGTGCCAGCAGTCCTGGAGCAGCAGATACGCAGTATTTT. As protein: CASSPGAADTQYF.